This T cell receptor (beta chain) emerged from a study of blood T cell repertoires in COVID-19. The overall study: The samples span acute and convalescent COVID-19 from the United States, Italy and Spain.

Method: immunoSEQ multiplex PCR; TCRdb's copy keeps in-frame clones and lacks some. The sample includes under 200,000 clones, over 70% of them seen just once. V shed 2 bases and J 2 bases; nucleotides not matched to a gene: 12. The germline gives CDR1 MRHNA, CDR2 SNTAGT. This CDR3 is 17 amino acids long. This chain joins TRBV6-4 and TRBJ2-7, with 7 nucleotides matching TRBD2. The source of this sequence is a woman aged 55 to 70 who had recovered from COVID-19. The sequenced sample was PBMCs or T cells enriched from blood (not recorded which). CDR3 coding DNA: TGTGCCAGCAGTGACAGACCCGGTCTAGCGGCCCCCTACGAGCAGTACTTC. Translation: CASSDRPGLAAPYEQYF.